The 22 T cell receptor beta chains reported below all come from one sample, sequenced in a study of blood T cells in healthy people across ages. It was with a sample-barcoded 5' primer and a J-beta primer mix that a second PCR of roughly 7 to 12 cycles was run. Each CDR3 protein gets one entry after TCRdb re-called the 5' RACE reads with MiXCR. The table lists some 670,000 distinct CDR3 sequences, over 40% of them singletons. Sequenced input: blood. These receptors all stem from a woman aged 80 or older in good health.

V is TRBV4-3 and J is TRBJ2-3; D is unresolved. The CDR3 runs to 15 residues. Germline CDR1 LGHNA, CDR2 YSLEER. Trimming shortened V by 8 bases and J by 1 base, and 16 bases separated the two germline ends. The CDR3 loop is CASRRLALGTDTQYF. In nucleotides, the CDR3 is TGCGCCAGCCGCCGCTTAGCTTTGGGCACAGATACGCAGTATTTT.

This clonotype was counted only a few times. The gene calls are TRBV3-1 and TRBJ2-3, with 8 bases that match TRBD2. The CDR3 is 13 amino acids. The V gene's germline CDR1 is LGHDT and CDR2 YNNKEL (reference sequence). J lost 14 bases, V lost 4 bases, and 11 bases had no gene match. The CDR3 sequence: CASSPGGGTPRYF. CDR3 nucleotide sequence: TGTGCCAGCAGCCCGGGGGGGGGGACCCCAAGGTATTTT.

This clonotype was counted between two and nine times. V usage is TRBV3-1 and J usage is TRBJ1-2; D is perhaps TRBD1 (5 bases). V shed 0 bases and J shed 2 bases, with 22 bases lying between them. CDR1 and CDR2 (germline): LGHDT, YNNKEL (reference sequence). The CDR3 totals 19 residues. The CDR3 here is CASSQDLLLPGTDNYGYTF. The CDR3 region has the DNA TGTGCCAGCAGCCAAGACCTTTTACTACCCGGGACGGACAACTATGGCTACACCTTC. Supplemented by reference TRBV3-1 and TRBJ1-2, the full variable domain reads DTAVSQTPKYLVTQMGNDKSIKCEQNLGHDTMYWYKQDSKKFLKIMFSYNNKELIINETVPNRFSPKSPDKAHLNLHINSLELGDSAVYFCASSQDLLLPGTDNYGYTFGSGTRLTVV.

This clonotype was observed a few times. The chain joins TRBV6-1 to TRBJ2-2; perhaps D is TRBD1 or TRBD2 (5 bases each). Per germline, CDR1 MNHNS and CDR2 SASEGT. CDR3 length equals 12 residues. Trimming cost V 5 bases and J 6 bases, with 7 bases left between them. This CDR3 reads CASSWGSGELFF. The CDR3 DNA sequence: TGTGCCAGCAGTTGGGGGTCCGGGGAGCTGTTTTTT.

This clonotype appeared many times. The chain links TRBV28 to TRBJ2-5, with D possibly matching TRBD1 (7 bases). Germline V gene sequence: CDR1 MDHEN, CDR2 SYDVKM. V lost 8 bases to trimming and J lost 1 base, with 8 bases between them. The CDR3 covers 12 residues. CDR3 amino acids: CASQGGQETQYF. The CDR3 nucleotides are TGTGCCAGCCAGGGGGGCCAAGAGACCCAGTACTTC.

The chain carries TRBV27 and TRBJ1-2; D is unresolved. CDR1 is MNHEY, CDR2 SMNVEV, per germline (reference sequence). This CDR3 has 14 residues. Between the trimmed V and J ends, which lost 6 bases and 6 bases, there was a span of 17 bases. This CDR3 reads CASRTSAGRNGYTF. In nucleotides, the CDR3 is TGTGCCAGCAGAACCTCGGCAGGTAGAAATGGCTACACCTTC.

This clonotype was observed a handful of times. CDR3 DNA: TGTGCCAGCCACCCCGGGGGACCAGGAACAGATACGCAGTATTTT. Translated, it gives CASHPGGPGTDTQYF. This chain uses TRBV7-3 with TRBJ2-3; TRBD2 is a possible D gene (6 bases). Germline-derived CDR1 and CDR2 are SGHTA and FQGTGA. Trimming shortened V by 8 bases and J by 3 bases, and 18 bases separated the two germline ends. The CDR3 consists of 15 residues.

This chain uses TRBV6-5 with TRBJ2-1; 7 nucleotides agree with TRBD1. The V gene's germline CDR1 is MNHEY and CDR2 SVGAGI. This CDR3 is built from 14 residues. The V and J ends lost 2 bases and 9 bases, in that order; junction bases with no gene match: 7. The CDR3 loop is CASSYGPGGAEQFF. DNA for the CDR3: TGTGCCAGCAGTTACGGTCCAGGGGGTGCTGAGCAGTTCTTC.

This chain joins TRBV6-6 and TRBJ2-1; TRBD2 matches at 8 bases. This CDR3 has 17 residues. V was clipped by 1 base and J by 0 bases; unmatched bases: 5. The germline V gene has CDR1 MNHNY and CDR2 SVGAGI (reference sequence). The CDR3, as DNA: TGTGCCAGCAGTTACTTCATAGCGGGGAGCTCCTACAATGAGCAGTTCTTC. Translated, it gives CASSYFIAGSSYNEQFF.

The chain uses TRBV3-1 and TRBJ2-4; D perhaps matches TRBD2 (5 bases). This CDR3 has 15 residues. The V end lost 1 base, the J end lost 5 bases, and 12 bases lay between the germline ends. Germline CDR1 and CDR2: LGHDT and YNNKEL (reference sequence). CDR3 in DNA: TGTGCCAGCAGCCAAGTCGCGGGTCTCGAAAACATTCAGTACTTC. Amino acid sequence: CASSQVAGLENIQYF.

This clonotype appeared a few times. The chain carries TRBV6-4 and TRBJ2-2; 10 bases line up with TRBD1. The trim removed 10 bases at V and 5 bases at J, leaving 7 bases unmatched. Germline V CDR1 and CDR2: MRHNA, SNTAGT. The CDR3 runs to 14 residues. CDR3: CATRQGAETGELFF. CDR3 DNA: TGTGCCACCCGACAGGGGGCAGAGACCGGGGAGCTGTTTTTT.

The V call is TRBV2, the J call TRBJ1-2; a weak D match, TRBD1 (6 bases). Germline V gene lookup returns CDR1 SNHLY and CDR2 FYNNEI. Trimming stripped 7 bases from V and 8 bases from J, with 17 bases between. The CDR3 loop spans 13 amino acids. Here the CDR3 reads CASIQGFGEGYTF. The CDR3 bases are TGTGCCAGCATTCAGGGGTTCGGAGAGGGCTACACCTTC.

This rearrangement joins TRBV7-9 to TRBJ2-7; D is uncertain. The V and J ends lost 1 base and 4 bases respectively, with 14 bases between them. This CDR3 has 15 residues. Germline-derived CDR1 and CDR2 are SEHNR and FQNEAQ (reference sequence). CDR3 in amino acids: CASSLGSGAPYEQYF. As DNA, the CDR3 is TGTGCCAGCAGCTTAGGGTCAGGAGCACCTTACGAGCAGTACTTC.

The V gene is TRBV6-6, the J gene TRBJ2-1, with 10 bases lining up with TRBD2. Germline loops: CDR1 MNHNY, CDR2 SVGAGI (reference sequence). V dropped 8 bases and J dropped 4; count of bases not matched to a gene: 5. The CDR3 runs 14 residues. For the CDR3, the DNA is TGTGCCAGCTCTAGCGGGGGAGCTTACAATGAGCAGTTCTTC. Its translation is CASSSGGAYNEQFF.

V gene TRBV29-1 combines with J gene TRBJ2-5, with 7 nucleotides matching TRBD1. The V segment lost 1 base and the J segment 4 bases; nucleotides outside the gene matches: 9. This CDR3 is 15 amino acids long. CDR1 and CDR2 (germline): SQVTM, ANQGSEA. The CDR3 here is CSVEVGGSGGETQYF. CDR3 nucleotide sequence: TGCAGCGTTGAAGTCGGCGGTTCAGGGGGAGAGACCCAGTACTTC.

Comments on this clonotype: A read error may be the cause here, since a much bigger clone is one base away. The V and J genes are TRBV29-1 and TRBJ2-7; D is perhaps TRBD1 (7 bases). The end of the DNA is better explained by TRBJ2-5, so the J call may be wrong. Per germline, CDR1 SQVTM and CDR2 ANQGSEA. This CDR3 contains 12 residues. The CDR3 region has the DNA TGCGGCGTTGGAGGGGGCAGGGAGACCCAGTACTTC. It encodes CGVGGGRETQYF.

Worth noting for this clonotype: A much larger clone lies one base from this, so it may be a read error. The rearrangement joins TRBV7-2 to TRBJ2-3; possibly TRBD2 for D (6 bases). V was clipped by 2 bases and J by 7 bases, with 16 bases between them. Germline loops: CDR1 SGHTA, CDR2 FQGNSA. There are 15 residues in the CDR3. The CDR3 DNA reads as TGTGCCAGCAGCTTAAGGCTAGCGCCAACAAATACGCAGTATTTT. Translating it yields CASSLRLAPTNTQYF.

The V and J genes are TRBV7-2 and TRBJ2-1; D is undetermined. The CDR3 has 14 amino acids. The V end lost 9 bases, the J end lost 6 bases, and 18 bases lay between the germline ends. Germline CDR1 reads SGHTA; CDR2 reads FQGNSA. The CDR3 reads CASRSPSRPNEQFF. For the CDR3, the DNA is TGTGCCAGTAGATCCCCATCCAGGCCCAATGAGCAGTTCTTC.

In regard to this clonotype: A much bigger clone sits one base away, suggesting this may be a read error. The V call is TRBV28, the J call TRBJ2-7; TRBD2 aligns across 10 bases. Germline values: CDR1 MDHEN, CDR2 SYDVKM. The CDR3 is made up of 15 amino acids. CDR3 in amino acids: CASSSLAGGLYEHYF. CDR3 coding DNA: TGTGCCAGCAGTTCATTAGCGGGAGGACTCTACGAGCACTACTTC.

There are many counts of this clonotype. V gene TRBV20-1 combines with J gene TRBJ2-5, with D hard to call. The germline gives CDR1 DFQATT, CDR2 SNEGSKA (reference sequence). The CDR3 covers 10 residues. Trimming removed 3 bases at V and 5 bases at J, with 4 bases between. The CDR3 DNA reads TGCAGTGCTAGGAGTGAGACCCAGTACTTC. Protein: CSARSETQYF.

This clonotype was picked up one time. This chain connects TRBV2 to TRBJ1-2; D call uncertain. Trimming shortened V by 7 bases and J by 5 bases, and 11 bases separated the two germline ends. This CDR3 has 12 amino acids. Germline values: CDR1 SNHLY, CDR2 FYNNEI. Here the CDR3 DNA reads TGTGCCAGCATGGAGGCCGAGTATGGCTACACCTTC. Amino acids: CASMEAEYGYTF.

This chain joins TRBV14 and TRBJ2-7; possibly TRBD2 for D (5 bases). The CDR3 is made up of 14 amino acids. Germline-derived CDR1 and CDR2 are SGHDN and FVKESK. Trimming took off 0 bases at V and 3 bases at J, with 9 bases between the two ends. CDR3 sequence reads: CASSQDLRVYEQYF. The CDR3 nucleotides are TGTGCCAGCAGCCAAGATCTGCGGGTCTACGAGCAGTACTTC.